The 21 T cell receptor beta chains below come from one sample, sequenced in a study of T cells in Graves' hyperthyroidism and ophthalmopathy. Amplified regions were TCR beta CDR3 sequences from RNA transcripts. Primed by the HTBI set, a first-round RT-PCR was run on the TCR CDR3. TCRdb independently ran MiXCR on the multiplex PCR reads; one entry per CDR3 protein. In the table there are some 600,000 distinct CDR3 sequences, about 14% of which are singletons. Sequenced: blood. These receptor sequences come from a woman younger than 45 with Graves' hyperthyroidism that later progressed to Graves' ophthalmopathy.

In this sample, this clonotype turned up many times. The CDR3 is CASTPRVWDRNYGYTF. DNA of the CDR3: TGTGCCAGTACCCCCAGGGTCTGGGACAGAAACTATGGCTACACCTTC. The rearrangement uses TRBV19 and TRBJ1-2; 7 bases fit TRBD1. Germline V CDR1 and CDR2: LNHDA, SQIVND (reference sequence). Trimming removed 7 bases from V and 2 bases from J; junction bases left unmatched: 13. CDR3 length: 16 residues.

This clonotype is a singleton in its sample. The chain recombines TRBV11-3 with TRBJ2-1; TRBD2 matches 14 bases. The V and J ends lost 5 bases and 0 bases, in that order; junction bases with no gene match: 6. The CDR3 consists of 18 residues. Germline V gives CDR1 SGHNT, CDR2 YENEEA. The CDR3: CASSTGGTSGSSYNEQFF. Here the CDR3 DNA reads TGTGCCAGCAGCACCGGAGGGACTAGCGGGAGCTCCTACAATGAGCAGTTCTTC. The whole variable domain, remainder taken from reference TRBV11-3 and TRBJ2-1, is EAGVVQSPRYKIIEKKQPVAFWCNPISGHNTLYWYLQNLGQGPELLIRYENEEAVDDSQLPKDRFSAERLKGVDSTLKIQPAELGDSAVYLCASSTGGTSGSSYNEQFFGPGTRLTVL.

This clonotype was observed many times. The CDR3 reads CASPNRWRADRGRNTIYF. For the CDR3, the DNA is TGTGCCAGCCCCAATCGGTGGAGAGCAGACAGGGGAAGGAACACCATATATTTT. The chain uses TRBV27 and TRBJ1-3; 8 bases align to TRBD1. Germline V gene lookup returns CDR1 MNHEY and CDR2 SMNVEV (reference sequence). V dropped 8 bases and J dropped 7; count of bases not matched to a gene: 22. CDR3 length: 18 amino acids.

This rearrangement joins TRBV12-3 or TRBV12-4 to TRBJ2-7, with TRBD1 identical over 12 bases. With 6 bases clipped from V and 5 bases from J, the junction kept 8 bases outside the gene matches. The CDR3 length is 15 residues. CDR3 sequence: CASRRAGTGGDEQYF. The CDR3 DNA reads TGTGCCAGCAGGCGCGCCGGGACAGGGGGCGACGAGCAGTACTTC.

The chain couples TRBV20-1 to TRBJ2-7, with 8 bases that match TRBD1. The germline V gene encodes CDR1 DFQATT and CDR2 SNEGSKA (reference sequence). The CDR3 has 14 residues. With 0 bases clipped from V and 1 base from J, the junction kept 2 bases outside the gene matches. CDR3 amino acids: CSARDQGASYEQYF. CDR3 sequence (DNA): TGCAGTGCTAGAGATCAGGGGGCATCCTACGAGCAGTACTTC.

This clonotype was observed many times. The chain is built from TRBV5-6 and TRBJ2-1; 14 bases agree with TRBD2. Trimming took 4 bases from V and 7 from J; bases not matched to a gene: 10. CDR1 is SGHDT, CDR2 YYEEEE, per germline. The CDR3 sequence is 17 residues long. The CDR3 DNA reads TGTGCCAGCAGCCTGGAGGGACTAGCGGGAGATTGGAATGAGCAGTTCTTC. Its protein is CASSLEGLAGDWNEQFF.

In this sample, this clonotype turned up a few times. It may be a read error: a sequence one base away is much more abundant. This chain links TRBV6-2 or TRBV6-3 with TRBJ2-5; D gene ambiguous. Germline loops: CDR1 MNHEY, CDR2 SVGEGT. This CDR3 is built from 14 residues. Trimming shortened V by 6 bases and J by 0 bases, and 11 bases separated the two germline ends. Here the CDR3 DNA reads TGTGCCAGCAGCTGTGACACGTACCAAGAGACCCAGTACTTC. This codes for CASSCDTYQETQYF.

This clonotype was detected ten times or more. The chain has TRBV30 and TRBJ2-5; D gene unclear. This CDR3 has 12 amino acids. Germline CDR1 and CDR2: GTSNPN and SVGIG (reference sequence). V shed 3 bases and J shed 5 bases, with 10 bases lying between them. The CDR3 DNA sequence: TGTGCCTGGAGGTCGAGTTTCGAGACCCAGTACTTC. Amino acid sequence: CAWRSSFETQYF. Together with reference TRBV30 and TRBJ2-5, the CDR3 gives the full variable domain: SQTIHQWPATLVQPVGSPLSLECTVEGTSNPNLYWYRQAAGRGLQLLFYSVGIGQISSEVPQNLSASRPQDRQFILSSKKLLLSDSGFYLCAWRSSFETQYFGPGTRLLVL.

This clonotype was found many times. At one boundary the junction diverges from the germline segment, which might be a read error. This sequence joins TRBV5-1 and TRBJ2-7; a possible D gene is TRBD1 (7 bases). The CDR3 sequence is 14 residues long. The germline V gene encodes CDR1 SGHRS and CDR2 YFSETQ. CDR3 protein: CASSLGQGGYEQYF. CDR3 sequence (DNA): TGTGCCAGCAGTTTGGGCCAGGGGGGCTACGAGCAGTACTTC.

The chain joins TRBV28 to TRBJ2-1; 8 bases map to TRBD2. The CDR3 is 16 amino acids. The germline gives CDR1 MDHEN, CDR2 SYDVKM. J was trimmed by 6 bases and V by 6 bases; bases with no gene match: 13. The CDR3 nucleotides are TGTGCCAGCAGCCATGTCAATCCGGGAGGGCCCAATGAGCAGTTCTTC. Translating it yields CASSHVNPGGPNEQFF.

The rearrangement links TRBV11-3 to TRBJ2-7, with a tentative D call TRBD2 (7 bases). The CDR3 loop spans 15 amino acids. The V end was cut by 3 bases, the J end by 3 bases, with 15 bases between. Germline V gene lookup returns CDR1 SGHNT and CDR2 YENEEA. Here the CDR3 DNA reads TGTGCCAGCAGCTTCCCCGGGGGGCCCGACTACGAGCAGTACTTC. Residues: CASSFPGGPDYEQYF.

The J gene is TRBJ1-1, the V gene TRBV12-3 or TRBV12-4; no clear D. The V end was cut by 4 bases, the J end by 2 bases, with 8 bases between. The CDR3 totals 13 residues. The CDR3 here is CASSSPINTEAFF. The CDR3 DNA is TGTGCCAGCAGTTCCCCCATAAACACTGAAGCTTTCTTT.

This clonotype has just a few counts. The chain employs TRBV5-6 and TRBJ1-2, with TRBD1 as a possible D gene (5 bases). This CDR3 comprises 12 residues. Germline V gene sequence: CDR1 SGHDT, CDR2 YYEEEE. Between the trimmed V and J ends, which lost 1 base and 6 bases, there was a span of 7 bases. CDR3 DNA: TGTGCCAGCAGCTTGATAGGGGATGGCTACACCTTC. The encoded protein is CASSLIGDGYTF.

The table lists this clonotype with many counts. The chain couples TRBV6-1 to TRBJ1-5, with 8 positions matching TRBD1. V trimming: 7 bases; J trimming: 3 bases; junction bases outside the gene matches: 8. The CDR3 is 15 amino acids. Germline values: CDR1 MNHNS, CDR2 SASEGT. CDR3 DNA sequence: TGTGCCAGCACCTCCGGACAGGGCCACAATCAGCCCCAGCATTTT. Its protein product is CASTSGQGHNQPQHF.

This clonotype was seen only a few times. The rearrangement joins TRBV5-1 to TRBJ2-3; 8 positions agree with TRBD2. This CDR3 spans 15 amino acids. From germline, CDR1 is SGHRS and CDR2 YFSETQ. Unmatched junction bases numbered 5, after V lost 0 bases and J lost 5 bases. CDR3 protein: CASSLAGLGGDTQYF. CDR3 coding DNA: TGCGCCAGCAGCTTGGCGGGACTAGGGGGAGATACGCAGTATTTT.

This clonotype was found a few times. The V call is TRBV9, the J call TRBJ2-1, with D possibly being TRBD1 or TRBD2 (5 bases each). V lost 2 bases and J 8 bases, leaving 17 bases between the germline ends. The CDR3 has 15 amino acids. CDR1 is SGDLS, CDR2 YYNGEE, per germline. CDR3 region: CASSVTGTPPHEQFF. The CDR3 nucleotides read TGTGCCAGCAGCGTGACCGGGACCCCCCCCCATGAGCAGTTCTTC.

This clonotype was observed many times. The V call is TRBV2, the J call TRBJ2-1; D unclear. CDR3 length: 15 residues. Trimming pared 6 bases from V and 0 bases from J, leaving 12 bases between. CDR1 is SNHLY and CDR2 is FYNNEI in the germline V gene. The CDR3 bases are TGTGCCAGCAGAGTAGCAGCCAGCTCCTACAATGAGCAGTTCTTC. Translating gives CASRVAASSYNEQFF.

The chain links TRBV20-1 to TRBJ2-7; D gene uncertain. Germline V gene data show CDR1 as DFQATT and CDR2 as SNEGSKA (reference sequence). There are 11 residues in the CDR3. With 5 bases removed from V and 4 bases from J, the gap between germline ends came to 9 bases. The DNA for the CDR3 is TGCAGTGCTTACGGAAATTACGAGCAGTACTTC. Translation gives CSAYGNYEQYF.

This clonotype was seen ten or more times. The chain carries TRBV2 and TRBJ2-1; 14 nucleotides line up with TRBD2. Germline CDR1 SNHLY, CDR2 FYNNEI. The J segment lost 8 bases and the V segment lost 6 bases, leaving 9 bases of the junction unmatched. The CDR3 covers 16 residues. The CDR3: CASSGTSGRKRYEQFF. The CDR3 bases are TGTGCCAGCAGCGGGACTAGCGGGAGAAAGAGGTATGAGCAGTTCTTC.

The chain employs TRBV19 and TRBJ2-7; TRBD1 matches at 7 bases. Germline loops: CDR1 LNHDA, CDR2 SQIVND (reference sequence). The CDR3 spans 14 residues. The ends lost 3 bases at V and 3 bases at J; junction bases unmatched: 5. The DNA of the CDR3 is TGTGCCAGTAGTATCGAACAGGGGAACTACGAGCAGTACTTC. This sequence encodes CASSIEQGNYEQYF.

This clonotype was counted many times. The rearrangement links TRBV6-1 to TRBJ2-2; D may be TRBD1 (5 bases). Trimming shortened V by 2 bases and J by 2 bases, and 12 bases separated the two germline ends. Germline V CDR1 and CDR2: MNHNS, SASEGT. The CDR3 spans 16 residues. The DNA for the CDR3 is TGTGCCAGCAGTGAACACGGCAGGGCTAACACCGGGGAGCTGTTTTTT. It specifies CASSEHGRANTGELFF.